The present T cell receptor (beta chain) was sequenced within a study of cytomegalovirus exposure and HLA in healthy donors. Whole-study context: Earlier work reported 117 million unique TCR beta sequences from about 179 million T cells.

Primers: 60 Vbeta forward and 13 Jbeta reverse. Profiling relied on immunoSEQ multiplex PCR, and the TCRdb table lists in-frame clones only, not all of them. The sample carries 110,000 to 150,000 clones, about 80% recorded once. The ends lost 2 bases at V and 6 bases at J; junction bases unmatched: 9. The germline V gene encodes CDR1 SEHNR and CDR2 FQNEAQ (reference sequence). There are 15 residues in the CDR3. Worth noting for this clone: Its antigen is undetermined.

Study findings and constraints: Researchers left out some V segments, among them TRBV6-2 and TRBV6-3, as indistinguishable.

The V and J genes are TRBV7-9 and TRBJ2-7, with 8 bases identical to TRBD2. Sequenced sample: PBMCs. This sequence was found in a man aged 35-49 years in good health and CMV-seronegative. As DNA, the CDR3 is TGTGCCAGCAGCTTATTCTCAGCGGGGGCAGTCGAGCAGTACTTC. Translated: CASSLFSAGAVEQYF. The full variable domain, completed using reference TRBV7-9 and TRBJ2-7, is DTGVSQNPRHKITKRGQNVTFRCDPISEHNRLYWYRQTLGQGPEFLTYFQNEAQLEKSRLLSDRFSAERPKGSFSTLEIQRTEQGDSAMYLCASSLFSAGAVEQYFGPGTRLTVT.